The 7 T cell receptor beta chains reported below all come from one sample, sequenced in a study of beta chain features in type 1 diabetes. Reverse transcription of all isolated RNA meant that expressed TCRB transcripts were sequenced. Using immunoSEQ multiplex PCR, the repertoire was profiled, and TCRdb retains in-frame clones only, with some absent. The sample consists of hundreds of thousands of clones, 68% of them appearing once. Sequenced input: naive CD4+ T cells from blood. Receptor source: a man under 40 in good health.

The rearrangement joins TRBV18 to TRBJ2-1, with a possible D match to TRBD2 (5 bases). The CDR3 loop spans 12 amino acids. The germline V and J ends were trimmed by 3 bases and 9 bases, with 9 bases remaining between them. Germline-derived CDR1 and CDR2 are KGHSH and LQKENI. The CDR3 DNA reads TGTGCCAGCTCACCTGGGAGAAGTGAGCAGTTCTTC. Its protein is CASSPGRSEQFF.

The V gene is TRBV29-1, the J gene TRBJ2-1; D perhaps matches TRBD1 (5 bases). The CDR3 has 14 residues. The germline gives CDR1 SQVTM, CDR2 ANQGSEA. Trimming removed 4 bases at V and 0 bases at J, with 10 bases between. CDR3 coding DNA: TGCAGCGTTGTGGGCAGGGACTCCTACAATGAGCAGTTCTTC. Residues: CSVVGRDSYNEQFF.

The rearrangement links TRBV11-2 to TRBJ2-5; D is unclear. Germline-derived CDR1 and CDR2 are SGHAT and FQNNGV. Trimming pared 2 bases from V and 1 base from J, leaving 8 bases between. The CDR3 consists of 14 residues. CDR3 sequence (DNA): TGTGCCAGCAGCTTATATGGGGTCCAAGAGACCCAGTACTTC. Translation: CASSLYGVQETQYF.

This clone was found a few times. The chain uses TRBV28 and TRBJ2-3; 11 nucleotides agree with TRBD1. The CDR3 runs to 15 residues. Trimming removed 5 bases from V and 5 bases from J; junction bases left unmatched: 6. Germline CDR1 and CDR2: MDHEN and SYDVKM. The CDR3 loop is CASSTDRGQIDTQYF. CDR3 nucleotides: TGTGCCAGCAGTACGGACAGGGGGCAAATAGATACGCAGTATTTT.

This clone was seen a handful of times. V gene TRBV30 combines with J gene TRBJ2-7, with D possibly matching TRBD1 (5 bases). The CDR3 is 12 residues long. The V end was cut by 3 bases, the J end by 0 bases, with 6 bases between. Germline assignment: CDR1 GTSNPN and CDR2 SVGIG (reference sequence). The CDR3 loop is CAWRQDSYEQYF. The CDR3, as DNA: TGTGCCTGGAGACAGGACTCCTACGAGCAGTACTTC.

This clone was found once. The V gene is TRBV30, the J gene TRBJ2-1; 8 nucleotides line up with TRBD2. Germline CDR1 is GTSNPN and CDR2 is SVGIG (reference sequence). The CDR3 is made up of 14 amino acids. Trimming cost V 0 bases and J 9 bases; bases outside gene matches: 7. The CDR3 protein is CAWSVQSGGSEQFF. The CDR3, as DNA: TGTGCCTGGAGTGTACAATCGGGGGGGAGTGAGCAGTTCTTC.

There are a few counts of this clone. This chain links TRBV29-1 with TRBJ2-1, with D perhaps matching TRBD1 or TRBD2 (5 bases each). The CDR3 runs to 14 residues. The germline gives CDR1 SQVTM, CDR2 ANQGSEA. Trimming removed 4 bases at V and 7 bases at J, with 17 bases between. CDR3 sequence reads: CSVVVEGLLNEQFF. CDR3 coding DNA: TGCAGCGTTGTTGTCGAGGGGCTTCTAAATGAGCAGTTCTTC.